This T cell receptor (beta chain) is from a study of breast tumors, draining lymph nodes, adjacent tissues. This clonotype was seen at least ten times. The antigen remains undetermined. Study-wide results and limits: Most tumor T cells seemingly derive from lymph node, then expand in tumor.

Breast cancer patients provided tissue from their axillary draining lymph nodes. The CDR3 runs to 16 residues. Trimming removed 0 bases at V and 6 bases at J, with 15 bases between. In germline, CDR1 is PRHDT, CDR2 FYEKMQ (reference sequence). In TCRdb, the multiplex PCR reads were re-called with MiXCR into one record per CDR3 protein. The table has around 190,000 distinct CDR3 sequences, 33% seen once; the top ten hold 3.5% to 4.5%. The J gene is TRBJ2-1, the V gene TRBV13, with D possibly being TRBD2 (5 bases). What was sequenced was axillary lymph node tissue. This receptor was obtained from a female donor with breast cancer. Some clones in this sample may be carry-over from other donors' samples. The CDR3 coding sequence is TGTGCCAGCAGCTTAGGGGTGGGAGTTCACACCAATGAGCAGTTCTTC. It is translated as CASSLGVGVHTNEQFF.